The entry below gives a single TCR beta chain sequence along with its context. Its cognate antigen has yet to be identified. Within one base of it there is no much larger clone, and no base qualities were kept. This entry comes from a study of blood T cells in healthy people across ages (dated by TCRdb to the mid-2010s). In the study overall: In model experiments, template switching captured roughly one uniquely barcoded TCR beta cDNA molecule for every two T cells. Using deep sequencing normalized with unique cDNA molecular identifiers, the study measured how TCR beta repertoire diversity changes with age. The donors were divided into four age groups: young (average 16 years), middle-aged (around 37), aged (roughly 60) and long-lived (roughly 82). To avoid experimental bias, donors of different ages were randomly spread across the sequencing lanes. Two additional independent replicas of 1 million unique cDNA reads from the same blood draw were analyzed for two donors (one aged 18 to 29 and one aged 80 or older).

The study at large found these results: Estimates of total diversity from one million sequenced T cells were regarded as lower bounds and underestimates. A strong correlation was found between observed TCR beta diversity and the percentage of naive T cells measured by flow cytometry. Because profiling used bulk unsorted PBMCs, naive and antigen-experienced compartments could not be compared conclusively. The CMV infection status of donors was not known, potentially confounding age-related changes in expanded clonotypes. Observed TCR beta diversity per million T cells fell roughly linearly with age, and a significant reduction was already apparent by age about 36. The long-lived group showed more naive CD4+ T cells, fewer expanded clones and increased TCR diversity than the aged group, suggesting age selection.

The receptor library was made with 5' RACE. Sequenced using an Illumina HiSeq 2500. A second roughly 7 to 12 cycle PCR used a sample-barcoded 5' primer and a J-beta primer mix. Each TCR beta cDNA molecule received a unique molecular identifier from a template-switch 5' adaptor carrying 12 random nucleotides. Each sample yielded at least 2.5 million CDR3-containing paired-end reads. First-strand cDNA synthesis was performed from all RNA using the Mint cDNA synthesis kit, with priming by a TRBC-specific oligonucleotide. All cDNA was treated with uracil-DNA glycosylase and then went through a first 18-cycle PCR with the universal primers M1SS and BC2_uni_R. In the source study's methods: For normalization, 1 million high-quality reads, each with a distinct molecular identifier, were randomly selected from each sample. Instead of being binned into consensus sequences, reads that shared molecular identifiers were thrown out. MiTCR, set to a Q25 quality threshold and the strictest error-elimination algorithm, was used for CDR3 identification, clonotype clustering and error correction. A nonparametric unseen species model with Euler transformation was used to estimate lower-bound total TCR beta diversity. Using fastp at Q25 and MiXCR, TCRdb reprocessed the public reads and kept productive beta chains. When rows share a CDR3 protein, they turn into one entry using the most common DNA and genes. TCRdb's processing, not the authors' own work, is the source of the V and J calls. For this sample there are roughly 1.6 million distinct CDR3 sequences; approximately 32% appear just once. The ten largest clones represent roughly 10% of the sample.

From the cysteine through the phenylalanine, the CDR3 covers 17 amino acids. This entry keeps only the CDR3 DNA: 51 bases, framed from base 1. Trimmed from V: 1 base; trimmed from J: 4 bases; junction bases lacking a gene match: 12. Sequences LNHNV (CDR1) and YYDKDF (CDR2) are obtained from the germline V gene (reference sequence). The 39 donors, aged 6 to 90 years, were systemically healthy Caucasian individuals from Russia. Ten milliliters of peripheral blood were drawn from each donor into EDTA-treated Vacutainer tubes. Ficoll-Paque density-gradient centrifugation was used to isolate PBMCs, with at least 6.5 million per sample. Trizol reagent was used to extract total RNA from the PBMCs, yielding at least 5.5 micrograms per sample. For every donor, flow cytometry on a PBMC aliquot measured the percentage of naive CD45RAhigh/CD27high T cells.

The chain employs TRBV15 and TRBJ2-5, and 7 junction bases match TRBD2. The receptor was isolated from a woman aged 25-40 years in good health. Sequenced material: blood. The CDR3 loop reads CATSRARGVEGRETQYF. The DNA is TGTGCCACCAGCAGAGCCCGGGGGGTAGAGGGGCGAGAGACCCAGTACTTC.